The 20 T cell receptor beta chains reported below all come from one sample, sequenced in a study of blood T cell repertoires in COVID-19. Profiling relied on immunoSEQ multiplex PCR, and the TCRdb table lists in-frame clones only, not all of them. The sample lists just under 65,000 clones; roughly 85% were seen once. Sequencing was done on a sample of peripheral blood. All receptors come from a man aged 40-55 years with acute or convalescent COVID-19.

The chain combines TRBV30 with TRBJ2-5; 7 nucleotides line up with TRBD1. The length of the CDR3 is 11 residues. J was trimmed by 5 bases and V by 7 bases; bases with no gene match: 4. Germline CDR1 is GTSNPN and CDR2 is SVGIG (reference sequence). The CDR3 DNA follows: TGTGCCTTACAGGGGCGGGAGACCCAGTACTTC. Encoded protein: CALQGRETQYF.

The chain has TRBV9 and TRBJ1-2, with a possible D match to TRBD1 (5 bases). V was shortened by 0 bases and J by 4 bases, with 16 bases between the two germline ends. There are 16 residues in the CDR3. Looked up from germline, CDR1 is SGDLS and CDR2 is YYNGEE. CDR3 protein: CASSVATTRTPYGYTF. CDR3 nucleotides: TGTGCCAGCAGCGTAGCTACGACGCGGACACCCTATGGCTACACCTTC.

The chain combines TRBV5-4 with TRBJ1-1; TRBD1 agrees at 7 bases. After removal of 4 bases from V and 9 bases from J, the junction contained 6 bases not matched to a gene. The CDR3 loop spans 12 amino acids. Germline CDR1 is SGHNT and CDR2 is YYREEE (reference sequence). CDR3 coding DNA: TGTGCCAGCAGCGGACTACAGGGGAAAGCTTTCTTT. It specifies CASSGLQGKAFF.

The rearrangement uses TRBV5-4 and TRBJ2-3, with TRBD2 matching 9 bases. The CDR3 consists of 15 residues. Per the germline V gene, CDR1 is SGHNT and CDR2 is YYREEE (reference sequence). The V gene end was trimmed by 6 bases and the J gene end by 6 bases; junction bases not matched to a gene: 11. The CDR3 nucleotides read TGTGCCAGCAACCCCATGCCCAGCGGGGGGGATACGCAGTATTTT. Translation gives CASNPMPSGGDTQYF.

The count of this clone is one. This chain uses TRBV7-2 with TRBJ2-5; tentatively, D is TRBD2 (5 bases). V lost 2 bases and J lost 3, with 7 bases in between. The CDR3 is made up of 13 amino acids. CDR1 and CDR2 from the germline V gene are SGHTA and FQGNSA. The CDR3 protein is CASSLREEETQYF. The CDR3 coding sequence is TGTGCCAGCAGCTTACGGGAAGAAGAGACCCAGTACTTC.

CDR3 sequence reads: CASSDEGYGYTF. For the CDR3, the DNA is TGTGCCAGCAGTGACGAGGGCTATGGCTACACCTTC. The chain employs TRBV6-4 and TRBJ1-2; D uncertain. CDR1 and CDR2 (germline): MRHNA, SNTAGT. This CDR3 contains 12 residues. The ends were cut back, 2 bases at V and 4 bases at J, with 5 bases in the middle.

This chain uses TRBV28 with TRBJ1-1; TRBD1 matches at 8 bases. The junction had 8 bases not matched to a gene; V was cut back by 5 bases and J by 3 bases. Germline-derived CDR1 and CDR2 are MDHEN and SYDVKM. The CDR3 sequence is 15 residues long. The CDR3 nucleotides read TGTGCCAGCAGTACGCCAGGACAGGGCGACACTGAAGCTTTCTTT. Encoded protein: CASSTPGQGDTEAFF.

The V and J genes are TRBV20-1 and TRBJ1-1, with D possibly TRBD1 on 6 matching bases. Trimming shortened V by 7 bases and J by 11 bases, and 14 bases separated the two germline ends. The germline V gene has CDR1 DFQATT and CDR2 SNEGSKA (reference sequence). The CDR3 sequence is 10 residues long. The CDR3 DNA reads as TGCAGTGTTAACAGGGAATTTGCTTTCTTT. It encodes CSVNREFAFF.

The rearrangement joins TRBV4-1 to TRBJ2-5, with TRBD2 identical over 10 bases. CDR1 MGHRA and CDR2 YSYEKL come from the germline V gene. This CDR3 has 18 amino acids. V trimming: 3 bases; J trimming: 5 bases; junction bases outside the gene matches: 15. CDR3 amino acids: CASSQTSAKRGGQETQYF. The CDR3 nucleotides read TGCGCCAGCAGCCAGACCTCCGCAAAGCGGGGGGGCCAGGAGACCCAGTACTTC.

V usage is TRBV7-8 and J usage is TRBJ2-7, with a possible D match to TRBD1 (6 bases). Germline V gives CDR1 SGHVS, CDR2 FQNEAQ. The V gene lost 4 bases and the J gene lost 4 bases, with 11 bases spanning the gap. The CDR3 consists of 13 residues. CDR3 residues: CASSSTGMYEQYF. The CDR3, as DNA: TGTGCCAGCAGCTCGACAGGAATGTACGAGCAGTACTTC.

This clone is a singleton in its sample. As DNA, the CDR3 is TGTGCCAGCAGCTTCTGGGTCGGTCGGGGAGGATCACCCCTCCACTTT. Encoded protein: CASSFWVGRGGSPLHF. The V and J genes are TRBV5-6 and TRBJ1-6; D call uncertain. Trimming stripped 2 bases from V and 10 bases from J, with 19 bases between. The CDR3 contains 16 residues. CDR1 and CDR2 (germline): SGHDT, YYEEEE. Together with reference TRBV5-6 and TRBJ1-6, the CDR3 gives the full variable domain: DAGVTQSPTHLIKTRGQQVTLRCSPKSGHDTVSWYQQALGQGPQFIFQYYEEEERQRGNFPDRFSGHQFPNYSSELNVNALLLGDSALYLCASSFWVGRGGSPLHFGNGTRLTVT.

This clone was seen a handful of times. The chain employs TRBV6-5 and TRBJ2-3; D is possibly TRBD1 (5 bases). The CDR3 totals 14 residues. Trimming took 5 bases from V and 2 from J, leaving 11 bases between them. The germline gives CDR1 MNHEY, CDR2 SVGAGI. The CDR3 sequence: CASSRQHPTDTQYF. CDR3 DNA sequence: TGTGCCAGCAGTCGACAGCACCCCACAGATACGCAGTATTTT.

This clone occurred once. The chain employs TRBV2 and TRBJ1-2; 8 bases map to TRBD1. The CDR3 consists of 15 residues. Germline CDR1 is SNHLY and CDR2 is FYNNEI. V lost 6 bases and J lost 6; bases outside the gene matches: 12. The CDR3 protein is CASRKGGQGTNGYTF. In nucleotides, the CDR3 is TGTGCCAGCAGGAAAGGAGGACAGGGTACGAATGGCTACACCTTC.

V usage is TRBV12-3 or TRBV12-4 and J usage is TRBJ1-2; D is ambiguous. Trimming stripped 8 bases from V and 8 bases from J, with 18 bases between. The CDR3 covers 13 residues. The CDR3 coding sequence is TGTGCCAGCGGTGTGGGCAGCTTTGAGGGCTACACCTTC. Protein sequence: CASGVGSFEGYTF.

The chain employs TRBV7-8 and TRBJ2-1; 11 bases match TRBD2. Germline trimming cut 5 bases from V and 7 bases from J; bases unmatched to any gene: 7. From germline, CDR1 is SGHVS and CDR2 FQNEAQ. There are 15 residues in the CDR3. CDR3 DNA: TGTGCCAGCAGCCCACGACTAGCGGGGACGAATGAGCAGTTCTTC. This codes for CASSPRLAGTNEQFF.

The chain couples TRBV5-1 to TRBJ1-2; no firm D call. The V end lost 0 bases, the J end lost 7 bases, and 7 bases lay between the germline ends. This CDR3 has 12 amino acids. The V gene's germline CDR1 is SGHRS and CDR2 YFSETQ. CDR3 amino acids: CASSLGQIGYTF. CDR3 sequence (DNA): TGCGCCAGCAGCTTGGGTCAAATTGGCTACACCTTC.

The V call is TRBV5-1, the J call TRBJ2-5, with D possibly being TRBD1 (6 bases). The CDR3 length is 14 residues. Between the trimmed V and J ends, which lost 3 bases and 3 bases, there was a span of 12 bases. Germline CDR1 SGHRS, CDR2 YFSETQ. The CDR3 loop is CASSYETGKETQYF. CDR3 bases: TGCGCCAGCAGCTACGAGACAGGCAAAGAGACCCAGTACTTC.

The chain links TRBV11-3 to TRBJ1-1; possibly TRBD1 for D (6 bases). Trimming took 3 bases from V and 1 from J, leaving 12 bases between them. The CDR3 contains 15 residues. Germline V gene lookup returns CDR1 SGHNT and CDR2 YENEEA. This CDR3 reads CASSLPGHQNTEAFF. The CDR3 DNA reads TGTGCCAGCAGCTTGCCGGGACACCAGAACACTGAAGCTTTCTTT.

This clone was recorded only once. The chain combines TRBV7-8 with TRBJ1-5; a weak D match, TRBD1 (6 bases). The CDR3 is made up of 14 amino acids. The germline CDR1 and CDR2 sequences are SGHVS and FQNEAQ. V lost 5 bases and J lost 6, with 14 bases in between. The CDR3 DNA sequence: TGTGCCAGCAGCCCAACGGACAGCCGTCAGCCCCAGCATTTT. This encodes CASSPTDSRQPQHF.

As DNA, the CDR3 is TGTGCCAGCTCACCAGAATTTAGGGGGAACACTGAAGCTTTCTTT. Protein product: CASSPEFRGNTEAFF. The rearrangement joins TRBV18 to TRBJ1-1, with a tentative D call TRBD1 (5 bases). Looked up from germline, CDR1 is KGHSH and CDR2 is LQKENI. The V end lost 2 bases, the J end lost 1 base, and 11 bases lay between the germline ends. The CDR3 extends over 15 amino acids.